The 3 T cell receptor beta chains below come from one sample, sequenced in a study of T-cell memory formation after mild COVID-19. One entry per CDR3 protein, called by TCRdb with MiXCR from the 5' RACE reads. The sample includes about 350,000 distinct CDR3 sequences, roughly an eighth of them seen just once. The sample was PBMCs or a T cell subset sorted from them (not recorded which). These receptor sequences come from a man younger than 30 who had mild COVID-19 (a few samples of this study predate the infection). Cell type and time point are not known.

The V gene is TRBV12-3 or TRBV12-4, the J gene TRBJ1-3; D uncertain. This CDR3 is 14 amino acids long. V lost 7 bases, J lost 0 bases, and 10 bases lay in between. As DNA, the CDR3 is TGTGCCAGCAATGGGTGGATCTCTGGAAACACCATATATTTT. Its translation: CASNGWISGNTIYF.

This clonotype was detected a few times. The rearrangement uses TRBV12-5 and TRBJ2-2; D remains unclear. In germline, CDR1 is LGHNT, CDR2 FRNRAP. This CDR3 region has 18 residues. V lost 3 bases, J lost 4 bases, and 21 bases lay in between. CDR3 loop: CASGFNLPRTDPTGELFF. The CDR3 nucleotides read TGTGCTAGTGGTTTCAACCTACCCCGAACGGACCCCACCGGGGAGCTGTTTTTT. Full variable domain (remainder filled in from reference TRBV12-5 and TRBJ2-2): DARVTQTPRHKVTEMGQEVTMRCQPILGHNTVFWYRQTMMQGLELLAYFRNRAPLDDSGMPKDRFSAEMPDATLATLKIQPSEPRDSAVYFCASGFNLPRTDPTGELFFGEGSRLTVL.

This clonotype was observed a handful of times. The chain has TRBV5-1 and TRBJ1-1, with D unclear. The CDR3 runs 14 residues. Germline CDR1 reads SGHRS; CDR2 reads YFSETQ. Trimming removed 1 base at V and 8 bases at J, with 15 bases between. CDR3 in amino acids: CASSLYSPYVEAFF. CDR3 DNA sequence: TGCGCCAGCAGCTTGTATTCGCCATACGTAGAAGCTTTCTTT.